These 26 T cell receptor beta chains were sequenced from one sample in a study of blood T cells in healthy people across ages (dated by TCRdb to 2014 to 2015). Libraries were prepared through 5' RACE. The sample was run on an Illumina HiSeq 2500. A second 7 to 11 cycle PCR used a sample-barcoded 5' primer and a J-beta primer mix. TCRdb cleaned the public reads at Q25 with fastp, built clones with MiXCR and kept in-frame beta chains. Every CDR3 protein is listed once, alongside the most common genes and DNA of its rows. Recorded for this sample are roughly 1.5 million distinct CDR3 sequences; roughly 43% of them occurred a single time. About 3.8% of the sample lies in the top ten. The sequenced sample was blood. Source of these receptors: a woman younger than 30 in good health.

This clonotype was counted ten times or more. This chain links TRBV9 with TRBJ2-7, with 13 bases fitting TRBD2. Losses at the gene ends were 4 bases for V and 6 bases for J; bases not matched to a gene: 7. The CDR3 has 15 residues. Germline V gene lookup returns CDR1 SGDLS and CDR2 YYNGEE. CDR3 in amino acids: CASSTSGTSGTEQYF. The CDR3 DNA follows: TGTGCCAGCAGCACCTCCGGGACTAGCGGGACCGAGCAGTACTTC.

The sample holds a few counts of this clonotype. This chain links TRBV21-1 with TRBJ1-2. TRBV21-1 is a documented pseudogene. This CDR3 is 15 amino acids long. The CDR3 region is CASSKAGGDFYGYTF. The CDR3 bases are TGTGCCAGCAGCAAAGCTGGCGGAGACTTCTATGGCTACACCTTC.

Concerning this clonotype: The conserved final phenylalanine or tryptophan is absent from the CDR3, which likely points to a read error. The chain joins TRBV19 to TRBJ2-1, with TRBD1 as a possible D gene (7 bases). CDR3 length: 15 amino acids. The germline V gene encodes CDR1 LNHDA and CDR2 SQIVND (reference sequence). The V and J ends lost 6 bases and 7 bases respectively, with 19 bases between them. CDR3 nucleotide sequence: TGTGCCAGTAGGGGGACCAAACAGGGGAGGAATGAGCAGTTCTAC. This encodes CASRGTKQGRNEQFY.

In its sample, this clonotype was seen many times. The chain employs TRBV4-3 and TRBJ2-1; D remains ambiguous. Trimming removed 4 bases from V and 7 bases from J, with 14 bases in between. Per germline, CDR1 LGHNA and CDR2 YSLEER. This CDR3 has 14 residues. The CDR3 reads CASSLEYPVNEQFF. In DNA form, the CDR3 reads TGCGCCAGCAGCCTTGAGTACCCAGTAAATGAGCAGTTCTTC.

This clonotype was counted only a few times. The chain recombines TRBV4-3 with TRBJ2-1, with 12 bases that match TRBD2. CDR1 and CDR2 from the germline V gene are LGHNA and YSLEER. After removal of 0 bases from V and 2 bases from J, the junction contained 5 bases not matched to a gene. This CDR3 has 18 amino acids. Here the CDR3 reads CASSQDYRTSGTYNEQFF. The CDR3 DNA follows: TGCGCCAGCAGCCAAGATTACAGGACTAGCGGGACCTACAATGAGCAGTTCTTC.

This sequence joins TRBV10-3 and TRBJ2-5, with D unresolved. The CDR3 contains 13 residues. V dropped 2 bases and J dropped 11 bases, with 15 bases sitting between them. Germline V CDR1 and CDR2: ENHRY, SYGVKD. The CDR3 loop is CAISEPPAKGQYF. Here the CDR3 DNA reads TGTGCCATCAGTGAGCCCCCCGCGAAAGGGCAGTACTTC.

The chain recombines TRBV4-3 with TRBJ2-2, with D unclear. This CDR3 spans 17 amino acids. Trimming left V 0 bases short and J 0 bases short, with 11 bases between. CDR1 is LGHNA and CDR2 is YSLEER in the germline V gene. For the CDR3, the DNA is TGCGCCAGCAGCCAAGATCAGGTTTATTCGAACACCGGGGAGCTGTTTTTT. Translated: CASSQDQVYSNTGELFF.

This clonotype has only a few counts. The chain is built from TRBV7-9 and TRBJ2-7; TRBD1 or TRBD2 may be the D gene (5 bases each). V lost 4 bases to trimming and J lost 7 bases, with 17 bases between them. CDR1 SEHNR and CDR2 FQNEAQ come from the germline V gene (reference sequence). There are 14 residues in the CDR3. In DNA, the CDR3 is TGTGCCAGCAGCTCCTCCGGGACGGATTTAGAGCAGTACTTC. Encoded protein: CASSSSGTDLEQYF.

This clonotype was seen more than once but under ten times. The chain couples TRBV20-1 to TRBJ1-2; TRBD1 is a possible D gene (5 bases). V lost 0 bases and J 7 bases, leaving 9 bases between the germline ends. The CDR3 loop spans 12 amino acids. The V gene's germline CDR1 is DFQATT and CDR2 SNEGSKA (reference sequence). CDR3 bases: TGCAGTGCTAGAGACAGGGCTTCTGGCTACACCTTC. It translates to CSARDRASGYTF.

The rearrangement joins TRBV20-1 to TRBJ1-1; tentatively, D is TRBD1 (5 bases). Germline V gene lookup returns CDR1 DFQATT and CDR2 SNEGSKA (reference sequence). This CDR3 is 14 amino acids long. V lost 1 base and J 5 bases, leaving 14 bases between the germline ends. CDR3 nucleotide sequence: TGCAGTGCTAGAGGAGGAGGGTGGGGGACTGAAGCTTTCTTT. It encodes CSARGGGWGTEAFF.

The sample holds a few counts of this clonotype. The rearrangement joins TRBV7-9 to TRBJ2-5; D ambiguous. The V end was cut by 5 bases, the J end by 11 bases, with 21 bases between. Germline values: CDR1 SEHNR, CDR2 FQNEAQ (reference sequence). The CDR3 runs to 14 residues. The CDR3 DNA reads TGTGCCAGCAGCGTAGATGGGTCGTGGAATGAGCAGTACTTC. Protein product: CASSVDGSWNEQYF.

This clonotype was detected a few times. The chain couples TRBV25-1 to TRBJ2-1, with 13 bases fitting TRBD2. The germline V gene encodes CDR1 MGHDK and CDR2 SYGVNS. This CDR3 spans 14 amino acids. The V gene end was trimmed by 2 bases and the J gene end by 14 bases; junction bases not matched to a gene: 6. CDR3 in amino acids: CASSEVWTSGSKFF. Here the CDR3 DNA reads TGTGCCAGCAGTGAAGTATGGACTAGCGGGAGTAAGTTCTTC.

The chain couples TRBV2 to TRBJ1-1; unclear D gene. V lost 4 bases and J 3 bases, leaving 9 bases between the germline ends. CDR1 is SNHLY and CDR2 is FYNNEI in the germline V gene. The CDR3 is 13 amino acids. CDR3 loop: CASSGPGHTEAFF. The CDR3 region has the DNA TGTGCCAGCAGTGGGCCAGGACACACTGAAGCTTTCTTT.

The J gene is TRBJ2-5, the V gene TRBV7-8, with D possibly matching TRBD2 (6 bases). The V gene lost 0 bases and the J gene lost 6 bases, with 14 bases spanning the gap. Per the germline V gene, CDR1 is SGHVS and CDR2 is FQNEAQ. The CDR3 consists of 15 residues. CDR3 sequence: CASSLAGGIGKTQYF. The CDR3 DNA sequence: TGTGCCAGCAGCTTAGCCGGCGGGATCGGAAAGACCCAGTACTTC.

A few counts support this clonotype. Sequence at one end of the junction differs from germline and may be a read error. This CDR3 is CASSSSGTGSTDKQYF. The CDR3 DNA sequence: TGCGCCAGCAGCTCCTCCGGGACAGGGAGCACAGATAAGCAGTATTTT. The rearrangement joins TRBV5-1 to TRBJ2-3; 9 bases match TRBD1. Looked up from germline, CDR1 is SGHRS and CDR2 is YFSETQ. The CDR3 has 16 residues.

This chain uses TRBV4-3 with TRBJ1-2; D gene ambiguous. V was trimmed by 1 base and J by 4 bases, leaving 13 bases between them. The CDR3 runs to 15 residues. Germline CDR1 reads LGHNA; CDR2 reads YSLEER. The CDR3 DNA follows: TGCGCCAGCAGCCAAGCTTTACGGGTCCCCTATGGCTACACCTTC. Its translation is CASSQALRVPYGYTF.

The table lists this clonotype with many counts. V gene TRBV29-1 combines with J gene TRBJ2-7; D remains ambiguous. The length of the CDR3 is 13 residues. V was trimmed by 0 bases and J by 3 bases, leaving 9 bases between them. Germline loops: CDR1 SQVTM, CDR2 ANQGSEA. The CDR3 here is CSVEDPGYYEQYF. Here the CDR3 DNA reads TGCAGCGTTGAAGACCCGGGTTACTACGAGCAGTACTTC.

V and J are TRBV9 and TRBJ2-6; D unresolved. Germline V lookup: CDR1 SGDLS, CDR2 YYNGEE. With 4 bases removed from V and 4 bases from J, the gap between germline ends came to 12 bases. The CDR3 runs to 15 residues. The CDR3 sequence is CASSQEKTGANVLTF. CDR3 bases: TGTGCCAGCAGCCAGGAGAAGACAGGGGCCAACGTCCTGACTTTC.

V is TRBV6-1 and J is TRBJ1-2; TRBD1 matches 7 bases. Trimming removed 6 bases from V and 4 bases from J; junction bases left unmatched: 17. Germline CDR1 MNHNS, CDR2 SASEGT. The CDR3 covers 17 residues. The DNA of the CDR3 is TGTGCCAGCAGCCTAATTAGGGGGCGGCAGGGGCCCTATGGCTACACCTTC. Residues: CASSLIRGRQGPYGYTF.

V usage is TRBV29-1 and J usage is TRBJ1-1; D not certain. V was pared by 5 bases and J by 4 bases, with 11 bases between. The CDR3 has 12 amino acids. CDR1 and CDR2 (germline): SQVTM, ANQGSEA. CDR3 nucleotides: TGCAGCGTTAGGTGGGCTGGCACTGAAGCTTTCTTT. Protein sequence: CSVRWAGTEAFF.

CDR3 nucleotide sequence: TGTGCCATCAGTGACCCCGGGGTGAGCACTGAAGCTTTCTTT. Residues: CAISDPGVSTEAFF. V gene TRBV10-3 combines with J gene TRBJ1-1, with D unresolved. Germline assignment: CDR1 ENHRY and CDR2 SYGVKD. This CDR3 contains 14 residues. V was pared by 3 bases and J by 4 bases, with 12 bases between.

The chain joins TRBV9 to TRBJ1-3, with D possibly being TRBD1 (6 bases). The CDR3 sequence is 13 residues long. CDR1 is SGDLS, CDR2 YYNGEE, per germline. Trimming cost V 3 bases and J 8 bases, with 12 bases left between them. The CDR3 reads CASSGSGVHTIYF. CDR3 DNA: TGTGCCAGCAGCGGCTCAGGGGTTCACACCATATATTTT.

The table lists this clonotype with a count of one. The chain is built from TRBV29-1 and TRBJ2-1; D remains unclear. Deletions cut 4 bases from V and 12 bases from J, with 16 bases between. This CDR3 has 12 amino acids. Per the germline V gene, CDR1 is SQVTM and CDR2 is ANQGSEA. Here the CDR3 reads CSVGVYTPGQFF. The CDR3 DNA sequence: TGCAGCGTTGGCGTATATACCCCGGGGCAGTTCTTC.

CDR3 DNA: TGCGCCAGCAGCTGGGACGGGACGTCGGGCACCGGGGAGCTGTTTTTT. It is translated as CASSWDGTSGTGELFF. V usage is TRBV5-1 and J usage is TRBJ2-2; the D call may be TRBD1 or TRBD2 (5 bases each). This CDR3 has 16 amino acids. Trimming shortened V by 3 bases and J by 4 bases, and 16 bases separated the two germline ends. Germline CDR1 SGHRS, CDR2 YFSETQ.

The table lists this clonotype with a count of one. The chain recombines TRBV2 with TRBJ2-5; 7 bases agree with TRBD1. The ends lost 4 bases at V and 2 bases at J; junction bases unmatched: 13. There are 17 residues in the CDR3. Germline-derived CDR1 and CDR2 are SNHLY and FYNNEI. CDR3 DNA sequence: TGTGCCAGCAGTGGAACGACAGGGATTGGGGGACAAGAGACCCAGTACTTC. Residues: CASSGTTGIGGQETQYF. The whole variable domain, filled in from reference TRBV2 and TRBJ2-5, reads EPEVTQTPSHQVTQMGQEVILRCVPISNHLYFYWYRQILGQKVEFLVSFYNNEISEKSEIFDDQFSVERPDGSNFTLKIRSTKLEDSAMYFCASSGTTGIGGQETQYFGPGTRLLVL.

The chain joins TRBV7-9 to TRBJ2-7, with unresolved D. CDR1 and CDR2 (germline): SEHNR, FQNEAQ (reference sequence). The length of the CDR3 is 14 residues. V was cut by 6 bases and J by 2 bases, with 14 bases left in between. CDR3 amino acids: CASSPGPNTYEQYF. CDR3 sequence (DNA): TGTGCCAGCAGTCCCGGACCAAACACCTACGAGCAGTACTTC.